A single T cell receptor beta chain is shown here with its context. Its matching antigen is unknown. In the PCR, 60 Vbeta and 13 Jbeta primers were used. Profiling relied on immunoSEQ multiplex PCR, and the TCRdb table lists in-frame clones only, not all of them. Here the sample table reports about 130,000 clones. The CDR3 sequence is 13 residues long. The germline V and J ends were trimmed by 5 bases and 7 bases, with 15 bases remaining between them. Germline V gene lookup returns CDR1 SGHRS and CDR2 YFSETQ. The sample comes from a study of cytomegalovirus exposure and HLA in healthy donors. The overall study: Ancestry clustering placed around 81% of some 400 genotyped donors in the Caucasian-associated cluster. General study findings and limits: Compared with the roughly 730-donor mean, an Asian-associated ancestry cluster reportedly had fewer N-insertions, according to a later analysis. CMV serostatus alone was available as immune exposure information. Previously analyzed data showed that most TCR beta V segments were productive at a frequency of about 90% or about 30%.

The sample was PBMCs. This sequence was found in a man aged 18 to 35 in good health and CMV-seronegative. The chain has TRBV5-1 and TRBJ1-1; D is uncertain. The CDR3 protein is CASRQDLGGEAFF. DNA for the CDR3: TGCGCCAGCAGGCAGGACCTAGGAGGTGAAGCTTTCTTT.